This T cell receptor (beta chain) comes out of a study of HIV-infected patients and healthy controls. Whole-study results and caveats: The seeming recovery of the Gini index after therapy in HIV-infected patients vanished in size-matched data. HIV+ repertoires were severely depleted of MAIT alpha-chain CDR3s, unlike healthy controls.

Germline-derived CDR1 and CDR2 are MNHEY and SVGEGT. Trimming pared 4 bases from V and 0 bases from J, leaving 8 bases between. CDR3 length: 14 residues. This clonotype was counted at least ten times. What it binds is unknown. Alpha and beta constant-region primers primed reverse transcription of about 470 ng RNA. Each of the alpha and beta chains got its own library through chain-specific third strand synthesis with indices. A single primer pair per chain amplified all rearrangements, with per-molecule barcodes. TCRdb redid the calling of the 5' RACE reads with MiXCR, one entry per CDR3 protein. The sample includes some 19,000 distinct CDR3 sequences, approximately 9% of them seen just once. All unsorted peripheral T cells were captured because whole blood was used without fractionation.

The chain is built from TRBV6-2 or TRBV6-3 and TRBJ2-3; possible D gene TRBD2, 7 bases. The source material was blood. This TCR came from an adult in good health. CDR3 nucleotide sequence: TGTGCCAGCAGTTCGGGGGGCAGCACAGATACGCAGTATTTT. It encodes CASSSGGSTDTQYF.